This T cell receptor beta chain was sequenced in a study of T cells in Graves' hyperthyroidism and ophthalmopathy. General observations from the study: Most expanded thyroid clonotypes above 0.001 also appeared in blood.

The ends were cut back, 3 bases at V and 1 base at J, with 12 bases in the middle. CDR1 is MGHRA, CDR2 YSYEKL, per germline. CDR3 length equals 15 residues. TCR beta CDR3 regions were amplified from RNA transcripts. A first-round RT-PCR of the TCR CDR3 used the HTBI primer set. One entry per CDR3 protein, called by TCRdb with MiXCR from the multiplex PCR reads. This sample has roughly 570,000 distinct CDR3 sequences, with 15% to 17% found just once. This clonotype was counted between two and nine times. The target antigen is unknown. The chain couples TRBV4-1 to TRBJ1-1, with D possibly TRBD1 on 6 matching bases. Sample: blood. The clonotype was recovered from a woman in her 30s with Graves' hyperthyroidism. The CDR3 here is CASSHLGQQNTEAFF. The CDR3 DNA reads as TGCGCCAGCAGCCATCTCGGACAGCAGAACACTGAAGCTTTCTTT.